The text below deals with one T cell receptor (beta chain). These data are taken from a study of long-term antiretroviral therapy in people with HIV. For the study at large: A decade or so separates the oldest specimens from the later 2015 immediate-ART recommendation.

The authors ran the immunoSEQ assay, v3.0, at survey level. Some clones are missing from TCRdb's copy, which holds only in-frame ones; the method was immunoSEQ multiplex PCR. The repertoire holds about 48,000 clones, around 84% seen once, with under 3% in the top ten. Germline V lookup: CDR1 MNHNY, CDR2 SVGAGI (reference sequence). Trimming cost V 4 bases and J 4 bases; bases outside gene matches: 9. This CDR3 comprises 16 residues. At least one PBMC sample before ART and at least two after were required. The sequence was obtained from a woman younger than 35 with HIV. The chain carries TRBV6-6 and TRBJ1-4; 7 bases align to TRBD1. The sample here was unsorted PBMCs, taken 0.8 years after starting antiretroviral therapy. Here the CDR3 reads CASSFLGTENNEKLFF. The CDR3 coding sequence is TGTGCCAGCAGTTTCCTTGGGACAGAGAATAATGAAAAACTGTTTTTT.